This TCR beta chain was retrieved from a study of T cells in Graves' hyperthyroidism and ophthalmopathy. Across the study: Any treatment followed the collection of peripheral blood at initial diagnosis. Study-wide results and limits: Most expanded thyroid clonotypes above 0.001 recurred in blood. Model output signaled ophthalmopathy a median roughly six months ahead of onset.

Enrolled ophthalmopathy patients presented with a Clinical Activity Score of at least 3, a NOSPECS grade of at least 4, and disease duration under 3 months. The CDR3 runs to 11 residues. Germline V gene lookup returns CDR1 MNHNS and CDR2 SASEGT. To note about this clonotype: Antigen unknown. Its ends do not fully match the called genes, so a read error is possible.

The investigators amplified TCR beta CDR3 regions from RNA transcripts. With the HTBI primer set, the TCR CDR3 went through a first round of RT-PCR. TCRdb reanalysed the multiplex PCR reads using MiXCR and keeps one entry per CDR3 protein. The profile shows around 570,000 distinct CDR3 sequences, about 20% of them singletons. Sequencing input: blood. The rearrangement links TRBV6-1 to TRBJ2-1; TRBD2 is a possible D gene (6 bases). The TCR originated in a man between 40 and 49 years old with Graves' ophthalmopathy. The CDR3 is CASGRAGRAVF. CDR3 DNA sequence: TGTGCCAGCGGCCGGGCGGGGCGTGCCGTCTTC.